This passage covers 27 T cell receptor beta chains from one sample sequenced in a study of T cells expressing NK-cell markers. TCRdb reprocessed the 5' RACE reads; each CDR3 protein has one entry and no DNA is given. In total, the table holds almost 450,000 distinct CDR3 sequences. The specimen sequenced was blood T cells: a sorted CD56 or NKG2C T cell subset, CD4+ or CD8+ T cells, or bulk PBMC T cells (not recorded which). These receptors came from a woman aged 18-70 years in good health.

This rearrangement joins TRBV6-2 or TRBV6-3 to TRBJ2-6. The CDR3 spans 17 residues. Germline-derived CDR1 and CDR2 are MNHEY and SVGEGT. The chain's CDR3 is CASSYAFPDSGANVLTF.

This chain joins TRBV6-2 or TRBV6-3 and TRBJ2-3; TCRdb calls TRBD2, which cannot be checked without DNA. The CDR3 consists of 17 residues. Per the germline V gene, CDR1 is MNHEY and CDR2 is SVGEGT. The CDR3 region is CASSYVASGRRTDTQYF.

The chain combines TRBV12-3 or TRBV12-4 with TRBJ2-1; there is no DNA to check the TCRdb D call of TRBD1. This CDR3 has 12 residues. CDR3 amino acids: CASSRDSTEKFF.

The chain joins TRBV20-1 to TRBJ2-5; as DNA is missing, the TRBD2 call by TCRdb cannot be tested. CDR1 and CDR2 from the germline V gene are DFQATT and SNEGSKA (reference sequence). The CDR3 sequence is 16 residues long. CDR3 loop: CSARGERGAFQETQYF.

The CDR3 loop reads CSGHRYRGEYNEQFF. The genes are TRBV29-1 and TRBJ2-1; TCRdb selects TRBD1, and the lack of DNA leaves this call unchecked. The germline gives CDR1 SQVTM, CDR2 ANQGSEA. The CDR3 spans 15 residues.

The rearrangement links TRBV19 to TRBJ2-3; the D gene TCRdb calls, TRBD2, cannot be checked with no DNA. CDR1 is LNHDA and CDR2 is SQIVND in the germline V gene (reference sequence). This CDR3 is built from 17 residues. The CDR3 region is CASSWLWASDSTDTQYF.

The rearrangement joins TRBV4-1 to TRBJ2-1. The length of the CDR3 is 15 residues. The germline V gene encodes CDR1 MGHRA and CDR2 YSYEKL. The CDR3 loop reads CASQLQRSSYNEQFF.

The chain joins TRBV20-1 to TRBJ1-2. The CDR3 runs 13 residues. Germline lookup yields CDR1 DFQATT and CDR2 SNEGSKA (reference sequence). The CDR3 is CSATEFSNYGYTF.

CDR3 sequence reads: CASSLIVETQYF. This chain links TRBV12-3 or TRBV12-4 with TRBJ2-5. The length of the CDR3 is 12 residues.

The chain joins TRBV5-1 to TRBJ1-1. The germline V gene encodes CDR1 SGHRS and CDR2 YFSETQ. The length of the CDR3 is 14 residues. Here the CDR3 reads CASSFLTGPTEAFF.

The gene calls are TRBV7-3 and TRBJ2-5. Per the germline V gene, CDR1 is SGHTA and CDR2 is FQGTGA. The CDR3 consists of 13 residues. This CDR3 reads CASSFRHAETQYF.

The V and J genes are TRBV5-1 and TRBJ2-5; absent DNA, TCRdb's TRBD1 call cannot be checked. The CDR3 is made up of 15 amino acids. The germline V gene has CDR1 SGHRS and CDR2 YFSETQ. CDR3 sequence reads: CASSTLGWGIEDQYF.

This chain connects TRBV15 to TRBJ2-5; TCRdb returns TRBD2, unconfirmable since there is no DNA. The CDR3 sequence is 15 residues long. Germline V gene sequence: CDR1 LNHNV, CDR2 YYDKDF (reference sequence). The CDR3: CATSSHSGRRETQYF.

The chain employs TRBV7-9 and TRBJ2-5. The CDR3 length is 13 residues. CDR1 is SEHNR and CDR2 is FQNEAQ in the germline V gene (reference sequence). The CDR3 protein is CASSLGLSETQYF. Based on the CDR3 plus reference TRBV7-9 and TRBJ2-5, the full variable domain is DTGVSQNPRHKITKRGQNVTFRCDPISEHNRLYWYRQTLGQGPEFLTYFQNEAQLEKSRLLSDRFSAERPKGSFSTLEIQRTEQGDSAMYLCASSLGLSETQYFGPGTRLLVL.

J is TRBJ1-2 and V is TRBV20-1; lacking DNA, the TRBD1 call made by TCRdb goes unchecked. The CDR3 spans 12 residues. Germline V gene data show CDR1 as DFQATT and CDR2 as SNEGSKA (reference sequence). CDR3 amino acids: CTGRSNYGGYTF.

J is TRBJ1-4 and V is TRBV12-3 or TRBV12-4. CDR3 size: 12 residues. The chain's CDR3 is CASSSSPAWLFF.

CDR3 residues: CTPSGRAGDIQYF. The V gene is TRBV20-1, the J gene TRBJ2-4; TCRdb calls TRBD2, which cannot be checked without DNA. From germline, CDR1 is DFQATT and CDR2 SNEGSKA (reference sequence). The CDR3 is 13 amino acids.

The chain carries TRBV9 and TRBJ2-3; TCRdb's assignment of TRBD1 cannot be checked, as there is no DNA. Germline lookup yields CDR1 SGDLS and CDR2 YYNGEE. The CDR3 is made up of 14 amino acids. CDR3: CASSGTPGSDTQYF.

V is TRBV12-3 or TRBV12-4 and J is TRBJ2-4; TCRdb's D gene call, TRBD2, goes unchecked for lack of DNA. The CDR3 sequence is 16 residues long. This CDR3 is CASSTFSGVAKNIQYF.

The rearrangement links TRBV6-1 to TRBJ2-7; the TCRdb call, TRBD1, lacks DNA for checking. CDR1 and CDR2 (germline): MNHNS, SASEGT. This CDR3 comprises 13 residues. CDR3 loop: CASEDARSYEQYF.

This rearrangement joins TRBV10-3 to TRBJ1-5; checking the TCRdb D call of TRBD1 is not possible without DNA. Germline V gives CDR1 ENHRY, CDR2 SYGVKD. CDR3 length equals 16 residues. The CDR3 here is CAISEFGGRGNQPQHF.

The V and J genes are TRBV12-3 or TRBV12-4 and TRBJ2-5; the D call of TRBD1 rests on TCRdb alone, since no DNA is present to check it. The CDR3 is 14 amino acids. CDR3 sequence: CASSRPGEGETQYF.

This chain uses TRBV9 with TRBJ2-3; TCRdb's D gene call, TRBD1, goes unchecked for lack of DNA. The germline V gene encodes CDR1 SGDLS and CDR2 YYNGEE. The CDR3 extends over 16 amino acids. The CDR3 is CASSAPDRGRTDTQYF.

The chain is built from TRBV5-6 and TRBJ1-3; TCRdb picks TRBD1, but there is no DNA to check that call. This CDR3 has 16 residues. Germline loops: CDR1 SGHDT, CDR2 YYEEEE. The CDR3 reads CASRGAGLGSGNTIYF.

V gene TRBV12-3 or TRBV12-4 combines with J gene TRBJ2-2; the D call of TRBD2 rests on TCRdb alone, since no DNA is present to check it. The CDR3 covers 15 residues. CDR3 protein: CASGTGGLAGGELFF.

The chain joins TRBV28 to TRBJ2-7. The germline V gene has CDR1 MDHEN and CDR2 SYDVKM. The CDR3 consists of 12 residues. CDR3 loop: CASSLFMDEQYF. The full variable domain, rest sourced from reference TRBV28 and TRBJ2-7, is DVKVTQSSRYLVKRTGEKVFLECVQDMDHENMFWYRQDPGLGLRLIYFSYDVKMKEKGDIPEGYSVSREKKERFSLILESASTNQTSMYLCASSLFMDEQYFGPGTRLTVT.

V usage is TRBV6-5 and J usage is TRBJ1-2; the TRBD1 assignment by TCRdb is unverifiable without DNA. The CDR3 is 14 amino acids. Germline-derived CDR1 and CDR2 are MNHEY and SVGAGI. CDR3 in amino acids: CASSYRDPHRGYTF.